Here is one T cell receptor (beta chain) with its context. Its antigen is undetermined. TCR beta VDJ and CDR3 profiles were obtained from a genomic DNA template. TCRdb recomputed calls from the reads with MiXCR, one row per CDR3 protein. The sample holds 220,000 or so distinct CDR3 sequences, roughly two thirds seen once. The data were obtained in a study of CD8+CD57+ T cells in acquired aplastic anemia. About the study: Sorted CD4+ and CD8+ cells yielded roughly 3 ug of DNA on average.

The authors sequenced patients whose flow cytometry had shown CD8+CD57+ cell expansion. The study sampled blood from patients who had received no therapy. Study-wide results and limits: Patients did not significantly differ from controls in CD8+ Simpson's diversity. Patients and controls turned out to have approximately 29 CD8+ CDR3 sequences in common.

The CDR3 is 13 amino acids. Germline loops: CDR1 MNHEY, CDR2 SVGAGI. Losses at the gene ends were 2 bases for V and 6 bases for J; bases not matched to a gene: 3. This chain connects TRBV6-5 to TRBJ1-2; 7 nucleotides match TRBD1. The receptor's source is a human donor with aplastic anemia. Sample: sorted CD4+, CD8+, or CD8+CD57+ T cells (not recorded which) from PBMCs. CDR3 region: CASSYRDRDGYTF. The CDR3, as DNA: TGTGCCAGCAGTTACCGAGACAGGGATGGCTACACCTTC.